This T cell receptor (beta chain) is drawn from a study of cytotoxic CD8 clonotypes in ibrutinib-treated CLL (dated by TCRdb to the early 2020s). About the study as a whole: The cohort had about a dozen relapsed/refractory and approximately 15 treatment-naive patients; some 17 were IGHV unmutated. Partial responses were observed in roughly 25 patients and complete responses in 2; after a median follow-up of around 68 months, remission was maintained in 14 patients and progression was observed in approximately twelve. Samples at response were collected after a median of 12 months of treatment, with a range of about 6 to 36 months. On average, each sample yielded around 270,000 productive templates and about 94,000 productive rearrangements. Of the 90 or so people in the trial, approximately 28 had longitudinal samples available. Cryopreserved peripheral blood mononuclear cells were obtained prior to treatment, at the time of response, and at either disease progression or sustained remission. Patients were still on ibrutinib when every remission and progressive disease sample was collected.

The sample's time point label, in plain terms: approximately 2 years on ibrutinib. For TCR beta library preparation, 1.5 to 2 micrograms of genomic DNA were extracted from the cryopreserved PBMCs. High-throughput TCR beta sequencing was performed on longitudinal blood samples from CLL patients receiving ibrutinib monotherapy. Patients were enrolled in a phase 2 open-label single-center ibrutinib monotherapy trial. On a MiSeq, deep resolution sequencing aimed for a depth between 1 in 1 million and 1 in 200,000 T cells, with each clonotype covered about 9.2x on average. The immunoSEQ hsTCRB Kit was used to generate TCR beta libraries. The authors' pipeline ran thus. ImmunoSEQ Data Assistant and ImmunoSEQ Analyzer were used for data analysis, and V, D and J genes were assigned according to IMGT definitions. Clonality, which ranges from 0 to 1, was calculated as one minus the normalized Shannon entropy of productive rearrangement frequencies. Public clonotype analysis was restricted to overrepresented clonotypes comprising at least 0.05% of each patient's repertoire. Repertoires from some 13 age-matched healthy donors in immuneACCESS were used as clonality controls. TCRdb retrieved this table from immuneACCESS and kept in-frame rearrangements only. Not all clones are present; in checked studies, unresolved V genes account for under half, and no reason is known for the remainder. V and J calls and clone size follow that table, whereas D and trimming were derived from the DNA. The sample data list roughly 180,000 clones, and under 90% of these were observed just once. The top ten constitute 3.5% to 5.5% of the sample.

For this clone: No antigen is known for it. No base quality values were provided; no much bigger clone lies one nucleotide off.

Per the germline V gene, SGHDT is the CDR1 and YYEEEE is the CDR2. The junction shows trimming of 2 bases on V and 4 bases on J, and the gene matches do not reach 13 bases of it. The CDR3 has 18 amino acids, counting the end cysteine and phenylalanine. Only the CDR3 DNA stays, 54 bases, in frame from base 1. General findings and caveats noted by the study authors: Sustained-remission and progressing patients did not have matched sampling times, and lymph node repertoires were not examined. Clonality increased at ibrutinib response, stayed stable in sustained remission, and fell back toward baseline at progression. Baseline clonality was found to be higher than that of age-matched healthy donors and was strongly correlated with circulating CD8+ T-cell counts. Public clonotypes were rare and either shrank or stayed stable during treatment, and the rise in clonality at ibrutinib response reflected expansion of private clonotypes.

The TCR sequence derives from a human donor with chronic lymphocytic leukemia. This specimen was PBMCs, taken after 24 months of ibrutinib treatment. The V and J genes are TRBV5-6 and TRBJ2-5; 11 of the junction bases match TRBD2. The DNA sequence is TGTGCCAGCAGCTTTCGCCTAGCGGGGGGCCGAGCACCAGAGACCCAGTACTTC. This codes for CASSFRLAGGRAPETQYF.